The present entry profiles one T cell receptor (beta chain) with its context. Clones were sequenced by immunoSEQ multiplex PCR, and TCRdb holds only the in-frame ones, with some missing. The sample has 28,000 or so clones, roughly 89% seen once. Germline V lookup: CDR1 SGHTA, CDR2 FQGNSA. This CDR3 contains 14 residues. J was trimmed by 6 bases and V by 2 bases; bases with no gene match: 3. The sample originates from a study of blood T cell repertoires in COVID-19. The TCR was taken from a man in his sixties or seventies with acute or convalescent COVID-19. Input material: peripheral blood. The rearrangement uses TRBV7-2 and TRBJ1-4, with 7 positions matching TRBD1. Here the CDR3 reads CASSLRQGDEKLFF. CDR3 coding DNA: TGTGCCAGCAGCTTAAGACAGGGAGATGAAAAACTGTTTTTT.